This is a list of T cell receptor beta chains from one sample in a study of blood T cell repertoires in COVID-19. TCRdb's table, derived via immunoSEQ multiplex PCR, lists solely in-frame clones and lacks some. The sample includes 400,000 to 550,000 clones, roughly 89% seen only once; the top ten take 4% to 5.5%. The material sequenced was peripheral blood. These receptors originate from a woman aged 25 to 39 with acute or convalescent COVID-19. Both conserved end residues are part of each CDR3. A D gene is named only where the DNA matches it firmly.

v_gene	d_gene	j_gene	CDR3aa
TRBV7-9	-	TRBJ1-1	CASSHGAANTEAFF
TRBV20-1	-	TRBJ1-1	CSASQGTLNTEAFF
TRBV5-4	TRBD1	TRBJ2-3	CASRPGTGVLDTQYF
TRBV5-4	TRBD2	TRBJ2-7	CASSSDPSGGPTHEQYF
TRBV28	TRBD2	TRBJ2-3	CASSLSLAGGRSTDTQYF
TRBV25-1	-	TRBJ1-2	CASSGDRSIGVNYGYTF
TRBV7-3	-	TRBJ2-3	CASSLLGDNTDTQYF
TRBV28	TRBD1	TRBJ1-5	CASRTTQGASNQPQHF
TRBV30	TRBD2	TRBJ2-7	CAWSGVAGGHEQYF
TRBV29-1	-	TRBJ2-6	CSVESDGANVLTF
TRBV2	-	TRBJ2-5	CASSETVLSAPGETQYF
TRBV5-1	-	TRBJ1-3	CASSSGGSGNTIYF
TRBV9	-	TRBJ2-3	CASSVGRGGLKDTQYF
TRBV2	-	TRBJ1-2	CASSGGLDGYTF
TRBV5-6	-	TRBJ2-1	CASSLYSGNEQFF
TRBV24-1	-	TRBJ2-5	CATSEGRTQETQYF
TRBV21-1	-	TRBJ2-3	CASPRGSPADTQYF
TRBV19	-	TRBJ2-3	CASSNRDSLTSESWDTQYF
TRBV12-3/TRBV12-4	-	TRBJ1-5	CASSVSTQPQHF
TRBV12-3/TRBV12-4	-	TRBJ2-5	CASSYLETQYF
TRBV5-4	-	TRBJ1-3	CASSFEGSGNTIYF
TRBV30	TRBD1	TRBJ1-1	CAWSIDRGVRNTEAFF
TRBV28	TRBD2	TRBJ2-1	CASSRLAGGLHNEQFF
TRBV7-9	TRBD1	TRBJ2-7	CASQGRDRGNEQYF
TRBV6-2/TRBV6-3	-	TRBJ2-1	CASSIQGYEQFF
TRBV7-2	-	TRBJ2-5	CASSLRVQETQYF
TRBV27	TRBD2	TRBJ2-1	CASSFGGGPIYNEQFF
TRBV4-2	TRBD1	TRBJ1-6	CASSQNLFRDRVASPLHF
TRBV19	-	TRBJ2-5	CASSIRGSEETQYF
TRBV19	TRBD1	TRBJ2-7	CASSQDRVYEQYF
TRBV3-1/TRBV3-2	TRBD2	TRBJ2-1	CASSPQRGVNEQFF